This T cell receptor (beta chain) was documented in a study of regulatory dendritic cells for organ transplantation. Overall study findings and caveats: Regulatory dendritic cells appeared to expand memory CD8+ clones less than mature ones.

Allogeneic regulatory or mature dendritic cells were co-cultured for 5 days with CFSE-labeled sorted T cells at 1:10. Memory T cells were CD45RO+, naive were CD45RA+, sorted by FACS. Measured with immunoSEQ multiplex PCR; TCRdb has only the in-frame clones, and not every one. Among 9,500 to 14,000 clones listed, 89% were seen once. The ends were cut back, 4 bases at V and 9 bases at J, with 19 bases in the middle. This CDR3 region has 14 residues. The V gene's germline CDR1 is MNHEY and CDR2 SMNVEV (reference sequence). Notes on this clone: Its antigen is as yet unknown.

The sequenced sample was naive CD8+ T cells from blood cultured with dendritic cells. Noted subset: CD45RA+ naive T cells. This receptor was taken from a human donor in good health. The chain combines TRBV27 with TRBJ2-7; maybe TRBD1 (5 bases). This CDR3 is CASSSGTGSSGQYF. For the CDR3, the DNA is TGTGCCAGCAGTTCCGGTACAGGTAGTTCTGGGCAGTACTTC.